Reported below is one T cell receptor beta chain. Single TCR cDNA molecules each had their own unique molecular identifier. Via MiXCR, TCRdb re-called the 5' RACE reads, giving one row per CDR3 protein. The data show 90,000 to 95,000 distinct CDR3 sequences, less than 15% seen once. These data originate in a study of spatial heterogeneity in lung cancer. Study information: Each time, sequencing found more beta-chain sequences than alpha-chain sequences.

Time point defined: sample taken at primary tumor resection. No cell sorting; template was whole RNA from tumor, lung tissue or PBMC. The CDR3 is 15 residues long. Germline CDR1 reads MDHEN; CDR2 reads SYDVKM. V was clipped by 2 bases and J by 5 bases; unmatched bases: 8. The source is a male donor with early-stage non-small cell lung cancer. This specimen consisted of PBMCs, obtained at surgery. This chain links TRBV28 with TRBJ2-5; 7 positions agree with TRBD1. The DNA of the CDR3 is TGTGCCAGCAGTTTAGGGGCGACAGGGTTCGAGACCCAGTACTTC. Its translation is CASSLGATGFETQYF.